Given below is one TCR beta chain in context. TCRdb re-called the 5' RACE reads with MiXCR, one entry per CDR3 protein. The data hold 560,000 or so distinct CDR3 sequences, with around 16% observed a single time. The data belong to a study of T-cell memory formation after mild COVID-19. Germline V gene lookup returns CDR1 SGHRS and CDR2 YFSETQ. The junction had 7 bases not matched to a gene; V was cut back by 3 bases and J by 6 bases. There are 14 residues in the CDR3. The chain links TRBV5-1 to TRBJ2-7; TRBD1 matches at 9 bases. Sequencing used PBMCs or a T cell subset sorted from them (not recorded which). The TCR sequence derives from an adult woman who had mild COVID-19 (a few samples of this study predate the infection). Cell type and time point are not known. DNA for the CDR3: TGCGCCAGCAGCTCCCGGCGGGACAGGGTCGAGCAGTACTTC. This translates into CASSSRRDRVEQYF.